This TCR beta chain stems from a study of Graves' ophthalmopathy and Graves' hyperthyroidism. Overall study context: Prior to any treatment, peripheral blood was collected at the time of initial diagnosis. Study conclusions and caveats: Distinction of ophthalmopathy from stable hyperthyroidism by a 13-signature model reached nearly 90% sensitivity and approximately 81% specificity. At 60% to 71% sensitivity and 72.22% specificity, the model predicted progression of the ophthalmopathy.

Aged 18 to 65, hyperthyroidism patients had been newly diagnosed, with under 2 months' duration. In this sample, this clonotype turned up many times. Its target is not known. Amplification of the TCR beta CDR3 regions used RNA transcripts (as template). The library came from an HTBI-primed first-round RT-PCR and a second-round multiplex PCR. TCRdb reanalysed the multiplex PCR reads using MiXCR and keeps one entry per CDR3 protein. The sample records 500,000 to 700,000 distinct CDR3 sequences, about a fifth being singletons. V was trimmed by 3 bases and J by 5 bases, leaving 2 bases between them. Germline V gives CDR1 SGHVS, CDR2 FQNEAQ. CDR3 length equals 11 residues.

The receptor was isolated from a woman between 18 and 29 years old with stable Graves' hyperthyroidism. Some clones in this sample may be carry-over from other donors' samples. The sequenced material came from peripheral blood. The chain links TRBV7-8 to TRBJ1-5, with D unclear. For the CDR3, the DNA is TGTGCCAGCAGCTTTTATCAGCCCCAGCATTTT. Translation: CASSFYQPQHF.